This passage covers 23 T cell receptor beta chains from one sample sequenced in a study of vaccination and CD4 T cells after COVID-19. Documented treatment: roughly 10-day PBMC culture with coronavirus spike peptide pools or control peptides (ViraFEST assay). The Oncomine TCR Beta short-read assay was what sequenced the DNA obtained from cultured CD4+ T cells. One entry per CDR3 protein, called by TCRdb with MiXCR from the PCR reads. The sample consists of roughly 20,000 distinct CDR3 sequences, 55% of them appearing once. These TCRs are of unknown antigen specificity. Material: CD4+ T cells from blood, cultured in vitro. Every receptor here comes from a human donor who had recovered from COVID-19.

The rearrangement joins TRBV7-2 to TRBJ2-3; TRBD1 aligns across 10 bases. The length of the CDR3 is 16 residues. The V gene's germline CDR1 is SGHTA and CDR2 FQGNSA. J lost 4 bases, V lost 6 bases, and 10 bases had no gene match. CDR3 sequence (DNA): TGTGCCAGCAGTTTCACCGGGACAGGGGACGCAGATACGCAGTATTTT. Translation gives CASSFTGTGDADTQYF.

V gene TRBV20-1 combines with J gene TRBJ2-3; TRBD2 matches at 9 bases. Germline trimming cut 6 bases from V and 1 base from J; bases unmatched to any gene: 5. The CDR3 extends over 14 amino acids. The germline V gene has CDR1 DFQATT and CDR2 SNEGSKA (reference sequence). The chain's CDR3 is CSANPSGGTDTQYF. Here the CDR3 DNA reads TGCAGTGCCAACCCTAGCGGGGGCACAGATACGCAGTATTTT.

The chain's CDR3 is CSAPTGGSNYGYTF. The DNA of the CDR3 is TGCAGTGCACCCACAGGGGGGTCTAACTATGGCTACACCTTC. The V call is TRBV20-1, the J call TRBJ1-2; TRBD1 matches 8 bases. Trimming cost V 6 bases and J 0 bases; bases outside gene matches: 6. Looked up from germline, CDR1 is DFQATT and CDR2 is SNEGSKA (reference sequence). The CDR3 is 14 amino acids.

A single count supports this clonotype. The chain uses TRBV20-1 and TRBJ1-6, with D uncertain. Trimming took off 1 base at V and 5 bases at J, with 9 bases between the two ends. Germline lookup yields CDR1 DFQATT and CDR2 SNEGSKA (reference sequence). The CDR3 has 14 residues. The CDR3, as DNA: TGCAGTGCTAGAGGTGCGCGGAATAATTCACCCCTCCACTTT. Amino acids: CSARGARNNSPLHF.

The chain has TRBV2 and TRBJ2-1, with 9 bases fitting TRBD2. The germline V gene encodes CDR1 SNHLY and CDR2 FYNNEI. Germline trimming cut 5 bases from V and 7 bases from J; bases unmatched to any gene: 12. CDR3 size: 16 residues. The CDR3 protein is CASSLGLAANLNEQFF. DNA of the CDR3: TGTGCCAGCAGTCTGGGACTAGCCGCCAATCTTAATGAGCAGTTCTTC. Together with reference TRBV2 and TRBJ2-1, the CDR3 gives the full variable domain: EPEVTQTPSHQVTQMGQEVILRCVPISNHLYFYWYRQILGQKVEFLVSFYNNEISEKSEIFDDQFSVERPDGSNFTLKIRSTKLEDSAMYFCASSLGLAANLNEQFFGPGTRLTVL.

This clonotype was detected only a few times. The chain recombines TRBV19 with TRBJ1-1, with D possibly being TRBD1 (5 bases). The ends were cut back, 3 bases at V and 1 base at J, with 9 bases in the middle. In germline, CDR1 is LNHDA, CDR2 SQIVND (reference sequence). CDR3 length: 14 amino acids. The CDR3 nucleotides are TGTGCCAGTAGTATGCGCGGGACGAACACTGAAGCTTTCTTT. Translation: CASSMRGTNTEAFF.

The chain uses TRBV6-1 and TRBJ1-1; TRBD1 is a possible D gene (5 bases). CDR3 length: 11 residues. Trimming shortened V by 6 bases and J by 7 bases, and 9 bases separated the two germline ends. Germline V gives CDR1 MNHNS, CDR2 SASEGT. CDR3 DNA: TGTGCCAGCAGGCAGGGTTATGAAGCTTTCTTT. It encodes CASRQGYEAFF.

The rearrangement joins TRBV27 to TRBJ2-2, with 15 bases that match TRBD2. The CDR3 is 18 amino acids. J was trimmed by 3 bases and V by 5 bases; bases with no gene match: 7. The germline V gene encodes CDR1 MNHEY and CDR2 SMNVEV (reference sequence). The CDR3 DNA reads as TGTGCCAGCAGTCCCCTGGGACTAGCGGGAGGATACACCGGGGAGCTGTTTTTT. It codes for CASSPLGLAGGYTGELFF.

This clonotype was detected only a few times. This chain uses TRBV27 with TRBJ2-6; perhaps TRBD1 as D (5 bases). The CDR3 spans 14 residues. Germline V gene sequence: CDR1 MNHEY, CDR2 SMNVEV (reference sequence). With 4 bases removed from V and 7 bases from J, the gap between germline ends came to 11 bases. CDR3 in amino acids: CASSSLRGANVLTF. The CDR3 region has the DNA TGTGCCAGCAGTTCGCTAAGGGGAGCCAACGTCCTGACTTTC.

CDR3 DNA: TGTGCCAGCAGTTACTCACGGTTTAGGGTGCGAGAGCAGTTCTTC. It codes for CASSYSRFRVREQFF. This chain joins TRBV6-5 and TRBJ2-1; the D is unclear. The CDR3 contains 15 residues. Trimming removed 0 bases from V and 10 bases from J, with 16 bases in between. In germline, CDR1 is MNHEY, CDR2 SVGAGI.

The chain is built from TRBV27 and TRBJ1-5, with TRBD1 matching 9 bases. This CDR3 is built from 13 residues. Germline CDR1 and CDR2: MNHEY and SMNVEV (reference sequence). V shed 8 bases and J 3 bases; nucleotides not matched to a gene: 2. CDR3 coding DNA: TGTGCCAGCGGGACAGGGAACAATCAGCCCCAGCATTTT. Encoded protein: CASGTGNNQPQHF.

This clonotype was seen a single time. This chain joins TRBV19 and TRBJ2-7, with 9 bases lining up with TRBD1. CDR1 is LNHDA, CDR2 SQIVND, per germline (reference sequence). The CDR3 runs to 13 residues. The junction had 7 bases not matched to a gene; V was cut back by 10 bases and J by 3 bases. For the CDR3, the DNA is TGTGCCAAGACGGGACAGGGCTGCTACGAGCAGTACTTC. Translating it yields CAKTGQGCYEQYF.

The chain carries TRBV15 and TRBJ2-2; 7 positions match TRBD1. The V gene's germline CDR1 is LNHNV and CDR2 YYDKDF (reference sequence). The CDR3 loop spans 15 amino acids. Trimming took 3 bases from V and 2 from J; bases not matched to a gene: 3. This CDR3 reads CATSRNRGNTGELFF. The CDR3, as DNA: TGTGCCACCAGCAGGAACAGGGGTAACACCGGGGAGCTGTTTTTT.

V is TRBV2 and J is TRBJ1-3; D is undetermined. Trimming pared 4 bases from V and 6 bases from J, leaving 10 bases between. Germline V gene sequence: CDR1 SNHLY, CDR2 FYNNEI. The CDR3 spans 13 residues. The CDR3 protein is CASSGQRLNTIYF. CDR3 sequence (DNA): TGTGCCAGCAGTGGGCAGCGCCTAAACACCATATATTTT.

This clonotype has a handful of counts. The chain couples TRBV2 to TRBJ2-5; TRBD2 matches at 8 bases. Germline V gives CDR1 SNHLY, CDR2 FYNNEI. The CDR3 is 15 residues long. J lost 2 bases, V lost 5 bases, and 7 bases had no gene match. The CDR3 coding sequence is TGTGCCAGCAGTCCCCTTAGCGGGGCACAAGAGACCCAGTACTTC. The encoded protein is CASSPLSGAQETQYF.

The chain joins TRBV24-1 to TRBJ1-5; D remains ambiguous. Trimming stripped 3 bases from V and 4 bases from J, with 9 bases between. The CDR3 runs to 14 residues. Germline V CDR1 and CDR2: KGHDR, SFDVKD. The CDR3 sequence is CATSDAPGNQPQHF. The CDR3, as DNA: TGTGCCACCAGTGATGCCCCCGGGAATCAGCCCCAGCATTTT.

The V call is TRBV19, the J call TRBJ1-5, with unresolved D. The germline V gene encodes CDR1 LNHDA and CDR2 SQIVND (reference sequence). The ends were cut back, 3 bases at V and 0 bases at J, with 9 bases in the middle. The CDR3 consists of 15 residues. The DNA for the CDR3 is TGTGCCAGTAGTATTCGGCGGGATAGCAATCAGCCCCAGCATTTT. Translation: CASSIRRDSNQPQHF.

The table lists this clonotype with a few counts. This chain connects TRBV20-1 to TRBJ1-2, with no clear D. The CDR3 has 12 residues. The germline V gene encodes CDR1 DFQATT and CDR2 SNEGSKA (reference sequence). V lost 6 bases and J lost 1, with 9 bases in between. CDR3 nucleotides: TGCAGTGCAGGAAGTCTTAACTATGGCTACACCTTC. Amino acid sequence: CSAGSLNYGYTF.

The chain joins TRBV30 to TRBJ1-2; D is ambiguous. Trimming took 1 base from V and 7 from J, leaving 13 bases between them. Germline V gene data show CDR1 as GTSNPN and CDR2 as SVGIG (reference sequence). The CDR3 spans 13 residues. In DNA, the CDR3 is TGTGCCTGGAGTGATAACCTCTCGGGTGGCTACACCTTC. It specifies CAWSDNLSGGYTF.

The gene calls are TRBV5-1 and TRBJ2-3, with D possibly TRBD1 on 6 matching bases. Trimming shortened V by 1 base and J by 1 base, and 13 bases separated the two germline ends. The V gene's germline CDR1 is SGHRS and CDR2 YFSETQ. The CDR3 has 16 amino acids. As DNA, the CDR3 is TGCGCCAGCAGCTTGTGGGGGCTCGAGGGCACAGATACGCAGTATTTT. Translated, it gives CASSLWGLEGTDTQYF.

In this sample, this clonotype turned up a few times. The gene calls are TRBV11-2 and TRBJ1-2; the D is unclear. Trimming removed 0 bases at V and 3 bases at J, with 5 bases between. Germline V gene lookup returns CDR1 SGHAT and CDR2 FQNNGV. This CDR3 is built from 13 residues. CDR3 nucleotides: TGTGCCAGCAGCTTAGATAGGGACTATGGCTACACCTTC. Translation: CASSLDRDYGYTF.

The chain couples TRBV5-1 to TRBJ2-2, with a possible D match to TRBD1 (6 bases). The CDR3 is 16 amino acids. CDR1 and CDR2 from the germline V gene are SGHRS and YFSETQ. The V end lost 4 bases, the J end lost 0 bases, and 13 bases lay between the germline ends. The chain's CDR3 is CASSPTGTTNTGELFF. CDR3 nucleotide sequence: TGCGCCAGCAGCCCCACCGGGACAACGAACACCGGGGAGCTGTTTTTT. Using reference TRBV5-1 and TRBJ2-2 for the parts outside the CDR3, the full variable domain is KAGVTQTPRYLIKTRGQQVTLSCSPISGHRSVSWYQQTPGQGLQFLFEYFSETQRNKGNFPGRFSGRQFSNSRSEMNVSTLELGDSALYLCASSPTGTTNTGELFFGEGSRLTVL.

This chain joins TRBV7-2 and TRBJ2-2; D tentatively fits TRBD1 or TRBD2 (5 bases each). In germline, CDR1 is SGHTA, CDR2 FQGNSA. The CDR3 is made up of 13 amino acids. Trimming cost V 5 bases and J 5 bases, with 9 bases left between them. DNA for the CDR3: TGTGCCAGCAGCGGGGGTCGGACCGGGGAGCTGTTTTTT. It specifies CASSGGRTGELFF.